This paragraph reports one T cell receptor (beta chain). Its antigen is still unknown. This record belongs to a study of shared clonotypes between healthy human individuals. Findings and caveats of the study: The diversity represented, both genetic and in exposure history, was limited by few donors.

Germline CDR1 MDHEN, CDR2 SYDVKM. Trimming took off 7 bases at V and 4 bases at J, with 20 bases between the two ends. The CDR3 has 15 residues. The healthy adult donors were HIV-negative and reported no recent acute infections or vaccinations. In the authors' workflow: Quality scores were absent from the junction-only immunoSEQ sequences, so filtering differed. Produced via immunoSEQ multiplex PCR; TCRdb's table is partial and in-frame only. V and J calls and clone size follow that table, whereas D and trimming were derived from the DNA. The table includes 450,000 to 500,000 clones, 79% detected once.

The sequencing input was PBMCs. The receptor comes from a woman in her 40s in good health. Some clones in this sample may be carry-over from other donors' samples. This chain links TRBV28 with TRBJ2-7; no clear D gene. The chain's CDR3 is CASTPGSTRKYEQYF. The CDR3 DNA reads TGTGCCAGCACCCCTGGTAGTACGAGGAAATACGAGCAGTACTTC.